These T cell receptor beta chains were read from a single sample in a study of tumor-infiltrating lymphocytes in oesophageal squamous cell carcinoma. TCRdb fed the PCR reads into MiXCR, producing one record per CDR3 protein. This sample has fewer than 20,000 distinct CDR3 sequences, with 35% to 45% found just once. The specimen was esophageal tumor tissue. Source of these receptors: a male donor with esophageal squamous cell carcinoma. The CDR3 runs from the conserved cysteine through the conserved F or W. The D gene is left open where the match is weak. Expanded clones are given a class, and other clones once, few, many or no size at all.

clone size: NA; J gene: TRBJ2-1; D gene: NA; V gene: TRBV20-1; CDR3 protein: CSASYRDSYNEQFF; CDR3 DNA: TGCAGTGCTAGTTACAGGGATTCTTACAATGAGCAGTTCTTC
clone size: once; J gene: TRBJ2-1; D gene: TRBD2; V gene: TRBV12-3/TRBV12-4; CDR3 protein: CASSPSGTQPSDEQFF; CDR3 DNA: TGTGCCAGCAGTCCGAGCGGGACCCAACCCAGCGATGAGCAGTTCTTC
clone size: many; J gene: TRBJ2-7; D gene: NA; V gene: TRBV27; CDR3 protein: CASTLLKILDEQYF; CDR3 DNA: TGTGCCAGCACCCTGCTTAAGATTTTAGACGAGCAGTACTTC
clone size: NA; J gene: TRBJ2-7; D gene: NA; V gene: TRBV7-2; CDR3 protein: CASSLAAGGPYEQYF; CDR3 DNA: TGTGCCAGCAGCTTAGCGGCTGGGGGACCATACGAGCAGTACTTC
clone size: many; J gene: TRBJ2-3; D gene: TRBD2; V gene: TRBV12-5; CDR3 protein: CASALAGGSDTQYF; CDR3 DNA: TGTGCTAGTGCCCTAGCGGGAGGATCTGATACGCAGTATTTT
clone size: NA; J gene: TRBJ2-7; D gene: NA; V gene: TRBV7-8; CDR3 protein: CASRTNRGRYEQYF; CDR3 DNA: TGTGCCAGCAGGACCAATCGGGGGCGGTACGAGCAGTACTTC
clone size: once; J gene: TRBJ1-6; D gene: NA; V gene: TRBV6-2/TRBV6-3; CDR3 protein: CASSAGGDGSPLHF; CDR3 DNA: TGTGCCAGCAGTGCGGGCGGGGACGGTTCACCCCTCCACTTT
clone size: many; J gene: TRBJ2-5; D gene: NA; V gene: TRBV9; CDR3 protein: CASSASVGSQETQYF; CDR3 DNA: TGTGCCAGCAGCGCAAGTGTGGGGAGCCAAGAGACCCAGTACTTC
clone size: many; J gene: TRBJ2-3; D gene: NA; V gene: TRBV5-1; CDR3 protein: CASSGTSSTDTQYF; CDR3 DNA: TGCGCCAGCAGCGGGACTTCAAGCACAGATACGCAGTATTTT
clone size: NA; J gene: TRBJ2-1; D gene: TRBD2; V gene: TRBV7-2; CDR3 protein: CVTKRGRNNEQFF; CDR3 DNA: TGTGTCACAAAGCGGGGGAGGAACAATGAGCAGTTCTTC
clone size: many; J gene: TRBJ2-2; D gene: NA; V gene: TRBV5-4; CDR3 protein: CASSLLGPITGELFF; CDR3 DNA: TGTGCCAGCAGCTTGTTGGGGCCTATCACCGGGGAGCTGTTTTTT
clone size: once; J gene: TRBJ1-5; D gene: NA; V gene: TRBV30; CDR3 protein: CAWSVQGSQPQHF; CDR3 DNA: TGTGCCTGGAGTGTTCAGGGGAGTCAGCCCCAGCATTTT
clone size: NA; J gene: TRBJ2-5; D gene: TRBD1; V gene: TRBV6-6; CDR3 protein: CASSYWTGRFSPLHF; CDR3 DNA: TGTGCCAGCAGTTACTGGACAGGAAGGTTCTCACCCCTCCACTTC
clone size: medium-sized; J gene: TRBJ2-1; D gene: NA; V gene: TRBV6-1; CDR3 protein: CASNPRTKDNEQFF; CDR3 DNA: TGTGCCAGCAATCCACGGACTAAAGACAATGAGCAGTTCTTC
clone size: NA; J gene: TRBJ2-7; D gene: NA; V gene: TRBV7-2; CDR3 protein: CASSLSLRSYEQYF; CDR3 DNA: TGTGCCAGCAGCTTATCCCTCCGATCCTACGAGCAGTACTTC
clone size: NA; J gene: TRBJ2-1; D gene: TRBD2; V gene: TRBV3-1; CDR3 protein: CASSLRGTSGARHEQFF; CDR3 DNA: TGTGCCAGCAGCCTCAGAGGGACTAGCGGGGCCCGACATGAGCAGTTCTTC
clone size: NA; J gene: TRBJ2-2; D gene: NA; V gene: TRBV12-3/TRBV12-4; CDR3 protein: CASRKAGVVTGELFF; CDR3 DNA: TGTGCCAGCAGAAAAGCAGGGGTCGTTACCGGGGAGCTGTTTTTT
clone size: once; J gene: TRBJ2-7; D gene: TRBD1; V gene: TRBV7-2; CDR3 protein: CASSSGQGVIYEQYF; CDR3 DNA: TGTGCCAGCAGCTCCGGACAGGGGGTAATTTACGAGCAGTACTTC
clone size: many; J gene: TRBJ1-4; D gene: NA; V gene: TRBV5-4; CDR3 protein: CASSAGLTNEKLFF; CDR3 DNA: TGTGCCAGCAGCGCGGGACTAACTAATGAAAAACTGTTTTTT
clone size: many; J gene: TRBJ1-2; D gene: NA; V gene: TRBV12-3/TRBV12-4; CDR3 protein: CASSPAADYGYTF; CDR3 DNA: TGTGCCAGCAGCCCCGCGGCAGATTATGGCTACACCTTC
clone size: few; J gene: TRBJ2-2; D gene: NA; V gene: TRBV20-1; CDR3 protein: CTHGHTNGELFF; CDR3 DNA: TGCACCCACGGGCATACCAACGGGGAGCTGTTTTTT
clone size: NA; J gene: TRBJ2-7; D gene: NA; V gene: TRBV10-2; CDR3 protein: CASSESHLLYEQYF; CDR3 DNA: TGCGCCAGCAGTGAGAGTCACCTACTCTACGAGCAGTACTTC
clone size: NA; J gene: TRBJ2-1; D gene: TRBD2; V gene: TRBV19; CDR3 protein: CASSLAGGSYNEQFF; CDR3 DNA: TGTGCCAGTAGTCTAGCGGGAGGCTCCTACAATGAGCAGTTCTTC
clone size: few; J gene: TRBJ2-1; D gene: NA; V gene: TRBV10-1; CDR3 protein: CASSESGTYNEQFF; CDR3 DNA: TGCGCCAGCAGTGAGAGCGGAACCTACAATGAGCAGTTCTTC
clone size: NA; J gene: TRBJ2-5; D gene: NA; V gene: TRBV28; CDR3 protein: CASSPLLKSQETQYF; CDR3 DNA: TGTGCCAGCAGTCCCCTCCTTAAGTCCCAAGAGACCCAGTACTTC
clone size: NA; J gene: TRBJ2-3; D gene: NA; V gene: TRBV12-3/TRBV12-4; CDR3 protein: CASTDYFTDTQYF; CDR3 DNA: TGTGCCAGCACCGACTACTTCACAGATACGCAGTATTTT
clone size: NA; J gene: TRBJ1-5; D gene: NA; V gene: TRBV5-1; CDR3 protein: CASRFAEDQPQHF; CDR3 DNA: TGCGCCAGCAGGTTCGCCGAAGATCAGCCCCAGCATTTT
clone size: large; J gene: TRBJ1-2; D gene: NA; V gene: TRBV7-6; CDR3 protein: CASRVDYYGYTF; CDR3 DNA: TGTGCCAGCAGGGTAGACTACTATGGCTACACCTTC
clone size: NA; J gene: TRBJ1-5; D gene: NA; V gene: TRBV5-4; CDR3 protein: CASSSGGDQPQHF; CDR3 DNA: TGTGCCAGCAGCTCTGGGGGAGATCAGCCCCAGCATTTT
clone size: NA; J gene: TRBJ2-1; D gene: NA; V gene: TRBV15; CDR3 protein: CATSIAPNQQFF; CDR3 DNA: TGTGCCACCAGCATAGCTCCCAATCAGCAGTTCTTC
clone size: NA; J gene: TRBJ2-3; D gene: TRBD1; V gene: TRBV6-8; CDR3 protein: CASSWTGSTDTQYF; CDR3 DNA: TGTGCCAGCAGCTGGACAGGGAGCACAGATACGCAGTATTTT
clone size: once; J gene: TRBJ1-2; D gene: NA; V gene: TRBV6-2/TRBV6-3; CDR3 protein: CASSYRVDYGYTF; CDR3 DNA: TGTGCCAGCAGTTACAGGGTGGACTATGGCTACACCTTC
clone size: many; J gene: TRBJ1-5; D gene: NA; V gene: TRBV4-1; CDR3 protein: CASSQVVGSNQPQHF; CDR3 DNA: TGCGCCAGCAGCCAAGTTGTAGGTAGCAATCAGCCCCAGCATTTT